The T cell receptor (beta chain) under discussion was sequenced for a study of blood T cell repertoires in COVID-19. Study background: Donors in the United States, Italy and Spain gave samples during acute or convalescent COVID-19. T cells, B-cell-depleted T cells, or PBMCs provided the cDNA or gDNA that served as material.

The CDR3 length is 13 residues. The germline V gene encodes CDR1 SGHRS and CDR2 YFSETQ. Trimming at V came to 4 bases and at J to 7 bases, leaving 8 bases not matched to a gene. This clone was counted between two and nine times. Study processing details: Counts of nucleated cells, estimated from reference gene primer amplification, were obtained. Method: immunoSEQ multiplex PCR; TCRdb's copy keeps in-frame clones and lacks some. Clone size and the V and J calls come from that table; the DNA yielded D and trimming. Of approximately 260,000 clones listed, around 82% are singletons. The chain combines TRBV5-1 with TRBJ2-7, with 7 bases identical to TRBD1. This sequence was found in a woman of 80 years or more with active or convalescent COVID-19. The sequenced material came from peripheral blood. Here the CDR3 reads CASSNRQGLEQYF. The CDR3 coding sequence is TGCGCCAGCAGCAACCGACAGGGTCTGGAGCAGTACTTC.